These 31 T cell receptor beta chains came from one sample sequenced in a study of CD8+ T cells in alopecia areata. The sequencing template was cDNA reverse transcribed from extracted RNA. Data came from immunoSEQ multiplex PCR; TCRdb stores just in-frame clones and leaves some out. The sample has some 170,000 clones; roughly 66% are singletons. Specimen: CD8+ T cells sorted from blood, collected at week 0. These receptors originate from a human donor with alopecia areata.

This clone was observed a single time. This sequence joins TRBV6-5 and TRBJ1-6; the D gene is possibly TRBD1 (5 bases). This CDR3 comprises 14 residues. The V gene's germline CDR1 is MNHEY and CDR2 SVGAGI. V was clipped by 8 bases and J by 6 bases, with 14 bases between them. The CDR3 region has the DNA TGTGCCAGCGGACCAGACAGACTTAATTCACCCCTCCACTTT. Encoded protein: CASGPDRLNSPLHF.

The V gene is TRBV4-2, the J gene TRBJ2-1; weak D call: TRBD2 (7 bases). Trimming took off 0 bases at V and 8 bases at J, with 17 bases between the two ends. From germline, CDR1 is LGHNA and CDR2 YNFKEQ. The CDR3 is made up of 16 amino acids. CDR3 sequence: CASSQDWRGLLDEQFF. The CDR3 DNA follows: TGTGCCAGCAGCCAAGATTGGCGGGGGCTTTTAGATGAGCAGTTCTTC.

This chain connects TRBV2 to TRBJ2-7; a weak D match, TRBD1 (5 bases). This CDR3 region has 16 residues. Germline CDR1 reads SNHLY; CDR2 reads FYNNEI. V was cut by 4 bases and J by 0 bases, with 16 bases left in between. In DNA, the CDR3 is TGTGCCAGCAGTGGTCTCGACAGTGGATACTCCTACGAGCAGTACTTC. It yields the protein CASSGLDSGYSYEQYF.

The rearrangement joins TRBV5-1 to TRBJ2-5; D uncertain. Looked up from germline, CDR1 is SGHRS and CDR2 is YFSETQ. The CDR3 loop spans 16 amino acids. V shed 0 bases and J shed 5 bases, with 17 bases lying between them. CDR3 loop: CASSLAVSRMGETQYF. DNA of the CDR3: TGCGCCAGCAGCTTGGCTGTCTCCCGGATGGGGGAGACCCAGTACTTC.

CDR3 residues: CASSPRTRGETQYF. As DNA, the CDR3 is TGTGCCAGTAGTCCCCGGACTAGAGGGGAGACCCAGTACTTC. The chain has TRBV19 and TRBJ2-5; the match to TRBD2 covers 7 bases. Germline CDR1 is LNHDA and CDR2 is SQIVND (reference sequence). The CDR3 consists of 14 residues. Unmatched junction bases numbered 8, after V lost 5 bases and J lost 5 bases.

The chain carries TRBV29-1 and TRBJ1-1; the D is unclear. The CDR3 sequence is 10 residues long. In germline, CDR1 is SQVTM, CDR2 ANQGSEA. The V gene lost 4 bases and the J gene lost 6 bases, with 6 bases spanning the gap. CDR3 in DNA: TGCAGCGTTGTGCAGGCTGAAGCTTTCTTT. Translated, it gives CSVVQAEAFF.

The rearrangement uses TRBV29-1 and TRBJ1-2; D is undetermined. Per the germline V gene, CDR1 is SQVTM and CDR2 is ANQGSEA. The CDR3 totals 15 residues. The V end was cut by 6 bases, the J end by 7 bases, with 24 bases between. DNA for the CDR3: TGCAGCGTCACCGAAGTGGGCTACCGGGAGGGTGGCTACACCTTC. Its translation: CSVTEVGYREGGYTF.

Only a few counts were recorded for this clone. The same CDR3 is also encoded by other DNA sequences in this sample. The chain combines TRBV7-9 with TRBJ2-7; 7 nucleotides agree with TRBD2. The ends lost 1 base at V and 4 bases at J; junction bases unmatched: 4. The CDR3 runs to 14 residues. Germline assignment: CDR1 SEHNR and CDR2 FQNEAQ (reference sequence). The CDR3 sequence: CASSLVAGNYEQYF. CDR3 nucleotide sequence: TGTGCCAGCAGCTTAGTAGCGGGCAATTACGAGCAGTACTTC.

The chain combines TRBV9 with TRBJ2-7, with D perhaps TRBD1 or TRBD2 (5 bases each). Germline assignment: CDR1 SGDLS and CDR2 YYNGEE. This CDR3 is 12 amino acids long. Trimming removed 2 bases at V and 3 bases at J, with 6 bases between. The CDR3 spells CASSVGGYEQYF. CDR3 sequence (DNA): TGTGCCAGCAGCGTTGGGGGCTACGAGCAGTACTTC.

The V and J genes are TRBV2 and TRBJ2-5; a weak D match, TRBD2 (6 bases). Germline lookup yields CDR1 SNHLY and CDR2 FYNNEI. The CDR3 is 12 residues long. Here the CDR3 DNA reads TGTGCTAGCGGACTCTTCCAAGAGACCCAGTACTTC. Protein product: CASGLFQETQYF.

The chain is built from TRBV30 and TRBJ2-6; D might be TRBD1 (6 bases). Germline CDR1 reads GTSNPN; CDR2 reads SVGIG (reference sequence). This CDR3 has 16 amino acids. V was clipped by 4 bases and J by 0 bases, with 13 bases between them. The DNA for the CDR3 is TGTGCCTGGAAGGTAGGACAGAACTCTGGGGCCAACGTCCTGACTTTC. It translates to CAWKVGQNSGANVLTF. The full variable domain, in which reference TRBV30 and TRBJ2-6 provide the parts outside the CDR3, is SQTIHQWPATLVQPVGSPLSLECTVEGTSNPNLYWYRQAAGRGLQLLFYSVGIGQISSEVPQNLSASRPQDRQFILSSKKLLLSDSGFYLCAWKVGQNSGANVLTFGAGSRLTVL.

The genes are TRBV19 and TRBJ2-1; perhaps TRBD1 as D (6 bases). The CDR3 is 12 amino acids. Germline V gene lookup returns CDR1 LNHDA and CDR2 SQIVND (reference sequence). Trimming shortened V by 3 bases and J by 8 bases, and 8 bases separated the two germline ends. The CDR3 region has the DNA TGTGCCAGTAGTATTAGGGGGTATGAGCAGTTCTTC. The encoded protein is CASSIRGYEQFF. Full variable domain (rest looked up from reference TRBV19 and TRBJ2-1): DGGITQSPKYLFRKEGQNVTLSCEQNLNHDAMYWYRQDPGQGLRLIYYSQIVNDFQKGDIAEGYSVSREKKESFPLTVTSAQKNPTAFYLCASSIRGYEQFFGPGTRLTVL.

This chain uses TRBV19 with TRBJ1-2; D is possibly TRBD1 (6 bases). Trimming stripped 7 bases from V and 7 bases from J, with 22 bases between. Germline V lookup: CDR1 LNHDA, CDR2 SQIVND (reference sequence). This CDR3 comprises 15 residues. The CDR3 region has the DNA TGTGCCAGTACTGGGTGGAATGGGGACAAACGTGGCTACACCTTC. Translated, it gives CASTGWNGDKRGYTF.

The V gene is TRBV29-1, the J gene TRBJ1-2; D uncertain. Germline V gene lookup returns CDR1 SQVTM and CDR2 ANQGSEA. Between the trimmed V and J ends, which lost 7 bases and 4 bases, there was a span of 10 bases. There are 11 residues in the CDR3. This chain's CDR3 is CSATASYGYTF. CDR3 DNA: TGCAGCGCAACAGCTTCCTATGGCTACACCTTC.

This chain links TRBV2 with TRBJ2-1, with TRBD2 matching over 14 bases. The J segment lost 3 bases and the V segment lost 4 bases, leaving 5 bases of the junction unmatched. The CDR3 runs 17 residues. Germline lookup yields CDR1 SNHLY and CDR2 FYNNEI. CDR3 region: CASSAWTSGGFYNEQFF. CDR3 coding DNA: TGTGCCAGCAGTGCGTGGACTAGCGGGGGGTTCTACAATGAGCAGTTCTTC.

In DNA form, the CDR3 reads TGTGCCAGCAGTTATAACCTGGCGGACACCGGGGAGCTGTTTTTT. Residues: CASSYNLADTGELFF. This sequence joins TRBV27 and TRBJ2-2; D is undetermined. The V and J ends lost 4 bases and 3 bases respectively, with 12 bases between them. The CDR3 totals 15 residues. Germline assignment: CDR1 MNHEY and CDR2 SMNVEV (reference sequence).

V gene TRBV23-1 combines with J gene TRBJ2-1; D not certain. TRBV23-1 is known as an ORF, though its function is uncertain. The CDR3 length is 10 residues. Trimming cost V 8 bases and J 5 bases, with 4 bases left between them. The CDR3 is CASLNNEQFF. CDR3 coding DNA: TGCGCCAGCCTTAACAATGAGCAGTTCTTC.

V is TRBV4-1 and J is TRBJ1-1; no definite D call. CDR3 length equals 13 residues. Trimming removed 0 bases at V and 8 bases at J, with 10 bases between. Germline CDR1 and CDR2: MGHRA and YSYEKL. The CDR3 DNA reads TGCGCCAGCAGCCAAGAGCACGGCCCCGAAGCTTTCTTT. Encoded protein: CASSQEHGPEAFF.

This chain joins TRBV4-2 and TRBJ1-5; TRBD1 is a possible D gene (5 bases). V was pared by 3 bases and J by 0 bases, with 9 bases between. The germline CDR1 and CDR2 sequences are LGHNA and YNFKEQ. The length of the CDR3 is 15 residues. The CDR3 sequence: CASSQLGGSNQPQHF. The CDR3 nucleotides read TGTGCCAGCAGCCAGCTCGGGGGTAGCAATCAGCCCCAGCATTTT.

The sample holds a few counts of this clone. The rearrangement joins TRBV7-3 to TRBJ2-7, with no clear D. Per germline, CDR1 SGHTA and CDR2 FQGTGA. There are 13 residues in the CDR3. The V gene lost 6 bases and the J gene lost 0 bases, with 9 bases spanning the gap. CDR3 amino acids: CASSLGISYEQYF. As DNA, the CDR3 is TGTGCCAGCAGTCTGGGGATCTCCTACGAGCAGTACTTC.

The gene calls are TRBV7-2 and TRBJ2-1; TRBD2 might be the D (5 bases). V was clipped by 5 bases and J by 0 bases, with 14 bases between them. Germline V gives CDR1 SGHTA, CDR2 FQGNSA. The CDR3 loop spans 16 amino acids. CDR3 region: CASSQVGSDSYNEQFF. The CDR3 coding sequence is TGTGCCAGCAGCCAGGTGGGGAGTGACTCCTACAATGAGCAGTTCTTC. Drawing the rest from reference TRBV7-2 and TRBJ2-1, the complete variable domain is GAGVSQSPSNKVTEKGKDVELRCDPISGHTALYWYRQSLGQGLEFLIYFQGNSAPDKSGLPSDRFSAERTGGSVSTLTIQRTQQEDSAVYLCASSQVGSDSYNEQFFGPGTRLTVL.

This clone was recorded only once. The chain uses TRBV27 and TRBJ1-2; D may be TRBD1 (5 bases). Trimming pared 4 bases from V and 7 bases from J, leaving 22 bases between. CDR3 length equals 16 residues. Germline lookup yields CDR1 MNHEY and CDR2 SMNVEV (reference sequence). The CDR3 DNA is TGTGCCAGCAGTTCTTACCTGACGGGGGGGTTTAGTGGCTACACCTTC. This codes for CASSSYLTGGFSGYTF.

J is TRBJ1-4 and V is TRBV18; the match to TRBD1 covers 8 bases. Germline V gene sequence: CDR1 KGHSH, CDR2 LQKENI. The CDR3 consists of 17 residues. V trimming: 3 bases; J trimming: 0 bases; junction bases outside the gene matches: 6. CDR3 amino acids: CASSPFGQGATNEKLFF. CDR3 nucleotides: TGTGCCAGCTCACCCTTCGGACAGGGAGCAACTAATGAAAAACTGTTTTTT.

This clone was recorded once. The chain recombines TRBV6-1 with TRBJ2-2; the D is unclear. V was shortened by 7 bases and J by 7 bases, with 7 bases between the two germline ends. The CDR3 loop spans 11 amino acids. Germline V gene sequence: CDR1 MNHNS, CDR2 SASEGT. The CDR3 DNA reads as TGTGCCAGCACCTTGGACGGGGAGCTGTTTTTT. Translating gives CASTLDGELFF.

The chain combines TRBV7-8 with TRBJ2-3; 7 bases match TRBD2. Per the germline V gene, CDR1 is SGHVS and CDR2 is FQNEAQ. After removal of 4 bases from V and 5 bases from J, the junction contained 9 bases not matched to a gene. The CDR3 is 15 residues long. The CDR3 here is CASSSGSGAGDTQYF. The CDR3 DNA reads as TGTGCCAGCAGCTCTGGGAGCGGGGCGGGAGATACGCAGTATTTT. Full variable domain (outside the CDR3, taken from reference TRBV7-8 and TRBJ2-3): GAGVSQSPRYKVAKRGQDVALRCDPISGHVSLFWYQQALGQGPEFLTYFQNEAQLDKSGLPSDRFFAERPEGSVSTLKIQRTQQEDSAVYLCASSSGSGAGDTQYFGPGTRLTVL.

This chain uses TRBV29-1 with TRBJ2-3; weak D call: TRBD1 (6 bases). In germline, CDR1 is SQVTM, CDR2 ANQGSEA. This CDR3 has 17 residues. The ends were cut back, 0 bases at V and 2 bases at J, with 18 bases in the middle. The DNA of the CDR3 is TGCAGCGTTGAAGATCCCCAGGGGTGGTTGGCCACAGATACGCAGTATTTT. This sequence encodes CSVEDPQGWLATDTQYF.

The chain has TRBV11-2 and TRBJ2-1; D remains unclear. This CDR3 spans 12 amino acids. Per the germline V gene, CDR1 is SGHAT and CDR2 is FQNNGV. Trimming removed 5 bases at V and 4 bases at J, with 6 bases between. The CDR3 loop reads CASSPGYNEQFF. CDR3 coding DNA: TGTGCCAGCAGCCCCGGGTACAATGAGCAGTTCTTC.

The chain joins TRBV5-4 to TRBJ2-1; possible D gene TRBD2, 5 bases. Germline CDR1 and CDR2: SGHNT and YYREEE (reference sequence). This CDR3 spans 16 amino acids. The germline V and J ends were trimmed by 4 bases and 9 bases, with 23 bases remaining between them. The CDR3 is CASSLYPGLRAGEQFF. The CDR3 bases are TGTGCCAGCAGCCTTTACCCCGGACTTCGGGCGGGTGAGCAGTTCTTC.

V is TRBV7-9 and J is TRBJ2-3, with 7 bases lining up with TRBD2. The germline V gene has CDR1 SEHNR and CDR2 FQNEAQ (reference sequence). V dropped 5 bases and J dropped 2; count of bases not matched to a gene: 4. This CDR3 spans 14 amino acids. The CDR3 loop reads CASSPAGYTDTQYF. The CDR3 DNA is TGTGCCAGCAGCCCAGCGGGGTACACAGATACGCAGTATTTT.

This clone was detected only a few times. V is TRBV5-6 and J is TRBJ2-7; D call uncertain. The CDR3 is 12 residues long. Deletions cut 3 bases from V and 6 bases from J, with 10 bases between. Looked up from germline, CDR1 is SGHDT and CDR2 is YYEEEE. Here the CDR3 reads CASSWGSREQYF. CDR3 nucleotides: TGTGCCAGCAGCTGGGGTTCGCGCGAGCAGTACTTC.

CDR3 nucleotide sequence: TGTGCCAGCAGCGTAGGTCTGAGCGGGGGGAACATTCAGTACTTC. Translation: CASSVGLSGGNIQYF. The chain employs TRBV9 and TRBJ2-4; TRBD2 matches 9 bases. There are 15 residues in the CDR3. Germline CDR1 and CDR2: SGDLS and YYNGEE. With V trimmed by 0 bases and J by 7 bases, 5 bases remained unmatched.